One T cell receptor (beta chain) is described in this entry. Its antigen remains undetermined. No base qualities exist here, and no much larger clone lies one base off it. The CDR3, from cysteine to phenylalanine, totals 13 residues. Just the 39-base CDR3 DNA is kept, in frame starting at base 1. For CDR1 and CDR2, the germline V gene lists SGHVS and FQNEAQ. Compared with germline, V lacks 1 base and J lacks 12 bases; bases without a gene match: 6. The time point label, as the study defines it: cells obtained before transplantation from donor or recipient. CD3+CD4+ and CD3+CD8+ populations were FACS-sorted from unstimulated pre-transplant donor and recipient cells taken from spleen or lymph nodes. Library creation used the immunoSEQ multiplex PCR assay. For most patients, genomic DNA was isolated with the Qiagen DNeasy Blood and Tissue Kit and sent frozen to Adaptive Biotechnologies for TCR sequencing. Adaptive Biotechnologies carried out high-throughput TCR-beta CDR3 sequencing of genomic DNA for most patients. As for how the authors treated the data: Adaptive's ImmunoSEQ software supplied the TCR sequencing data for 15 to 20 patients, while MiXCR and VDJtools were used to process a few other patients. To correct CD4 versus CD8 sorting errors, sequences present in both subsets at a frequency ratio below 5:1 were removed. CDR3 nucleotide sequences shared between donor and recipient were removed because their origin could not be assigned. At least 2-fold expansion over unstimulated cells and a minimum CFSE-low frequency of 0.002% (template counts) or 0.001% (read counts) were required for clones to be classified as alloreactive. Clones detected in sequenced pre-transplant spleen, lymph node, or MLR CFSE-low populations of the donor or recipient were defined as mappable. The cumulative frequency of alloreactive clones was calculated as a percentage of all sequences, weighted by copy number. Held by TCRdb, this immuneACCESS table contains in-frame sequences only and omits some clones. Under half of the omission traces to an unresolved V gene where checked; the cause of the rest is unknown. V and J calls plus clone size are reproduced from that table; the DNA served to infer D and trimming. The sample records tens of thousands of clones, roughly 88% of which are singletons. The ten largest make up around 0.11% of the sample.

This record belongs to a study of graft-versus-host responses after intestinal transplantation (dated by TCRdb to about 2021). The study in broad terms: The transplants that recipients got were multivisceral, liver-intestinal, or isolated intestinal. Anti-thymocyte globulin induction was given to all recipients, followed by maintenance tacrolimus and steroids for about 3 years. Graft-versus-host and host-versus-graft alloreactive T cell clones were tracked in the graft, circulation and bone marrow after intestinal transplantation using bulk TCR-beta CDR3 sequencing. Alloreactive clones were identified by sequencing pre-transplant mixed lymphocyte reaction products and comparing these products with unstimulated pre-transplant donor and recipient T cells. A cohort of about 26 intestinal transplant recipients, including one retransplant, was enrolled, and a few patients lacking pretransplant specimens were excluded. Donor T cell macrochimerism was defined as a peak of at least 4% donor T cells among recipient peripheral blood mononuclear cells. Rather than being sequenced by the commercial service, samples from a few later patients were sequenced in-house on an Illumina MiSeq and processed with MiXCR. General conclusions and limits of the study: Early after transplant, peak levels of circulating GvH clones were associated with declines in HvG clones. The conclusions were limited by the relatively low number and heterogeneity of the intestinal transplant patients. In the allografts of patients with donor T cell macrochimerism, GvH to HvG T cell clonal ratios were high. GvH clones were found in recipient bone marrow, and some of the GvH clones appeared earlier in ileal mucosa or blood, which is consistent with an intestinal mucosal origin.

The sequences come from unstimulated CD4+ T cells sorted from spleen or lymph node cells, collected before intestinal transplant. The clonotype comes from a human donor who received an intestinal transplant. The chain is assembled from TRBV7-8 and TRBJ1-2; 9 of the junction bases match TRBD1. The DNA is TGTGCCAGCAGCTTAGGACGGGACAGGGTGGACACCTTC. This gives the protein CASSLGRDRVDTF.